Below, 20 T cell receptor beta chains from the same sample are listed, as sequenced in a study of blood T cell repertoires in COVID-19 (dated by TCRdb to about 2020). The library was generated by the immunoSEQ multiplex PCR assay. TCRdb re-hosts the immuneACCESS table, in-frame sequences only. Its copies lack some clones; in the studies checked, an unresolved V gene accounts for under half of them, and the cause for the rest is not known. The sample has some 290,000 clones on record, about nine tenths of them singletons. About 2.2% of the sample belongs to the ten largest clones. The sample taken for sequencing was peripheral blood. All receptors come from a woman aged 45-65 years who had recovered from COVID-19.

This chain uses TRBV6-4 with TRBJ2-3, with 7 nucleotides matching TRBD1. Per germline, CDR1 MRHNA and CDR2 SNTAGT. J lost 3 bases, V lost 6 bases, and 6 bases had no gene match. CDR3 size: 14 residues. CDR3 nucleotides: TGTGCCAGCAGCGATACAGGGGCGACAGATACGCAGTATTTT. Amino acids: CASSDTGATDTQYF.

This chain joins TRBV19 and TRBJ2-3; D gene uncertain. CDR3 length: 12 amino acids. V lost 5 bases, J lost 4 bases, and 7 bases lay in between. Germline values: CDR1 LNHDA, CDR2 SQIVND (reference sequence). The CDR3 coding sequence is TGTGCCAGTAGTGTGGCGGCAGATACGCAGTATTTT. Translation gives CASSVAADTQYF.

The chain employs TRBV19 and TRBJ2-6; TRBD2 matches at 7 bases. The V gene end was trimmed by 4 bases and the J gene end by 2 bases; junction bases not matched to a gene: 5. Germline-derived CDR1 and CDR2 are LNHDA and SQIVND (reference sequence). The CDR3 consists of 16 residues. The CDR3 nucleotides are TGTGCCAGTAGTAATCAGGGAGGGACTGGGGCCAACGTCCTGACTTTC. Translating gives CASSNQGGTGANVLTF.

The CDR3 here is CASSLQGGGGNTIYF. DNA for the CDR3: TGTGCCAGCAGTCTACAGGGTGGCGGTGGAAACACCATATATTTT. The chain couples TRBV2 to TRBJ1-3; a possible D gene is TRBD1 (6 bases). The CDR3 extends over 15 amino acids. Germline CDR1 and CDR2: SNHLY and FYNNEI. Between the trimmed V and J ends, which lost 5 bases and 3 bases, there was a span of 14 bases. Combining the CDR3 with reference TRBV2 and TRBJ1-3 gives the whole variable domain EPEVTQTPSHQVTQMGQEVILRCVPISNHLYFYWYRQILGQKVEFLVSFYNNEISEKSEIFDDQFSVERPDGSNFTLKIRSTKLEDSAMYFCASSLQGGGGNTIYFGEGSWLTVV.

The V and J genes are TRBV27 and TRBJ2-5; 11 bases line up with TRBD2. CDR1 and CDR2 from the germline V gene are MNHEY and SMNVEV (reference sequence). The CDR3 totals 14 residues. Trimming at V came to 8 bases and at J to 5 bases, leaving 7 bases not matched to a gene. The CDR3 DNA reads TGTGCCAGCGGGTTAGCGGGGGGGAGGGAGACCCAGTACTTC. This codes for CASGLAGGRETQYF.

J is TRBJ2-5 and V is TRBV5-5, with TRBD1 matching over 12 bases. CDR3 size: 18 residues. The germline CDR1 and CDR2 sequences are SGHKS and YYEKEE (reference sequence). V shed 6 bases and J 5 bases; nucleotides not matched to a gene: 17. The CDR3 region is CASITGPGTGGYGETQYF. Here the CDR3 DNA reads TGTGCCAGCATCACTGGGCCGGGGACAGGGGGCTATGGGGAGACCCAGTACTTC.

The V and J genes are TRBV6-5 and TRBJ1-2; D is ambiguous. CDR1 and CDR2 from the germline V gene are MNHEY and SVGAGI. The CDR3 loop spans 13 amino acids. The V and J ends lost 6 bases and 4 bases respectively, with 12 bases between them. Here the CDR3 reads CASSTALGYGYTF. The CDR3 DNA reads TGTGCCAGCAGCACCGCCCTAGGCTATGGCTACACCTTC.

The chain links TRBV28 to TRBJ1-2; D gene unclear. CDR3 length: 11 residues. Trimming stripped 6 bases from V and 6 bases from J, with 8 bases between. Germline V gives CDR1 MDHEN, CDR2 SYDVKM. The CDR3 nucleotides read TGTGCCAGCAGCCGGGTGGATGGCTACACCTTC. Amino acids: CASSRVDGYTF.

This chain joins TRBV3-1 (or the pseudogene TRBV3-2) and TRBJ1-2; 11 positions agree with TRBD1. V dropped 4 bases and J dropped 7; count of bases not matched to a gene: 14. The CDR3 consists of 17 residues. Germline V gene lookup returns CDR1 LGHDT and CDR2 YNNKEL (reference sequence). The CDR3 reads CASSLGQGAVIVGGYTF. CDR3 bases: TGTGCCAGCAGCCTCGGACAGGGGGCTGTGATCGTCGGTGGCTACACCTTC.

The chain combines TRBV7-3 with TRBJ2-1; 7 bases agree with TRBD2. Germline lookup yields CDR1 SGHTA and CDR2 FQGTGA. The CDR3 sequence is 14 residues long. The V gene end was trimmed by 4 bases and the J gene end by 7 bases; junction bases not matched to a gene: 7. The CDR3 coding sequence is TGTGCCAGCAGCTCGAGCGGGATTCGGAATGAGCAGTTCTTC. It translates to CASSSSGIRNEQFF.

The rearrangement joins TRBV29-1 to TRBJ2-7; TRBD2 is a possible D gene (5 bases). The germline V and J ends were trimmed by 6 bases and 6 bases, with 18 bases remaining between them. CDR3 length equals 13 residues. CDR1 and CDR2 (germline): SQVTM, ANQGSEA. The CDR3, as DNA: TGCAGCGTGGAGGATAGGCAGGCGGGCGAGCAGTACTTC. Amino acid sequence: CSVEDRQAGEQYF.

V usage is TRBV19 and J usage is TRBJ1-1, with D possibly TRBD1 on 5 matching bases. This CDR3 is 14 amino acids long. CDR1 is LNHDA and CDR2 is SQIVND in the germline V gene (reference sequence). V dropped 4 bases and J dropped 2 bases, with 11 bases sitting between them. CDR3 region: CASSNRRGNTEAFF. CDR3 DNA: TGTGCCAGTAGTAACCGTAGGGGAAACACTGAAGCTTTCTTT. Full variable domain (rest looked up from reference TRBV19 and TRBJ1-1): DGGITQSPKYLFRKEGQNVTLSCEQNLNHDAMYWYRQDPGQGLRLIYYSQIVNDFQKGDIAEGYSVSREKKESFPLTVTSAQKNPTAFYLCASSNRRGNTEAFFGQGTRLTVV.

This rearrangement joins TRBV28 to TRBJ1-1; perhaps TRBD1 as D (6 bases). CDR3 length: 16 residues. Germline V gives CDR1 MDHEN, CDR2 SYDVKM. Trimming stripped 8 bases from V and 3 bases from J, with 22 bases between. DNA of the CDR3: TGTGCCAGCCACAGGGACATTAAAGGGGGTGACACTGAAGCTTTCTTT. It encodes CASHRDIKGGDTEAFF. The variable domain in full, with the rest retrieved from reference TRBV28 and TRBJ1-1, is DVKVTQSSRYLVKRTGEKVFLECVQDMDHENMFWYRQDPGLGLRLIYFSYDVKMKEKGDIPEGYSVSREKKERFSLILESASTNQTSMYLCASHRDIKGGDTEAFFGQGTRLTVV.

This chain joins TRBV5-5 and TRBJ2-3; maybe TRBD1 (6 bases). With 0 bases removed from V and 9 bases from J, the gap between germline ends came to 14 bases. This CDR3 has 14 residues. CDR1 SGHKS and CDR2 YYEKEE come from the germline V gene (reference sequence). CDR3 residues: CASSLVARGHTQYF. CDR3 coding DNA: TGTGCCAGCAGCTTGGTTGCCAGGGGCCACACGCAGTATTTT.

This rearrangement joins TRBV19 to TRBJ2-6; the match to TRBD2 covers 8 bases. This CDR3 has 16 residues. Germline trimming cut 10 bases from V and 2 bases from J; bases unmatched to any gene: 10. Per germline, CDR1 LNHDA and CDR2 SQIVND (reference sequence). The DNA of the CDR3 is TGTGCCACCTCCCGGGGGGGTAGTCCTGGGGCCAACGTCCTGACTTTC. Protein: CATSRGGSPGANVLTF.

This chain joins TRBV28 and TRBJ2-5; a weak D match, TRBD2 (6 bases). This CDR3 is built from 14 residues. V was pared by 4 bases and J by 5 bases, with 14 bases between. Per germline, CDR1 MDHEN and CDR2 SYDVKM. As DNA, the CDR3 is TGTGCCAGCAGTTCAACGGGAGTGCGTGAGACCCAGTACTTC. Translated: CASSSTGVRETQYF. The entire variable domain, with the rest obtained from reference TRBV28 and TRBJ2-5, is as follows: DVKVTQSSRYLVKRTGEKVFLECVQDMDHENMFWYRQDPGLGLRLIYFSYDVKMKEKGDIPEGYSVSREKKERFSLILESASTNQTSMYLCASSSTGVRETQYFGPGTRLLVL.

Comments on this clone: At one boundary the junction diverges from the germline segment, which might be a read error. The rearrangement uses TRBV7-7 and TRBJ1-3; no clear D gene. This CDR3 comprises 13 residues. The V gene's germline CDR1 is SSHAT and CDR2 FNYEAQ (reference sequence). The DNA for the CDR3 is TGTGCTAGCAGCCCTATGCCTGGAAACACCATATATTTT. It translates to CASSPMPGNTIYF.

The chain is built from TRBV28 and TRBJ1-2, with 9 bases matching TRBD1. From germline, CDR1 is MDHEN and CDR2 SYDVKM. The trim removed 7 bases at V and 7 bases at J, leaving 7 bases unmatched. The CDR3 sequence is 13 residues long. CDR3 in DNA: TGTGCCAGCATCCGGGACAGGGTTTCTGGCTACACCTTC. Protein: CASIRDRVSGYTF.

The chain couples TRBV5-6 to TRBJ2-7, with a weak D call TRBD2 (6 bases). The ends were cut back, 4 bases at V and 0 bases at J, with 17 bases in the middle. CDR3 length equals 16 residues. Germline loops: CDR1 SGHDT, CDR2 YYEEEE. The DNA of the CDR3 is TGTGCCAGCAGCACACGGGACTCCTTATTCTCCTACGAGCAGTACTTC. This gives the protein CASSTRDSLFSYEQYF. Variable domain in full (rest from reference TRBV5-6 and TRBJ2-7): DAGVTQSPTHLIKTRGQQVTLRCSPKSGHDTVSWYQQALGQGPQFIFQYYEEEERQRGNFPDRFSGHQFPNYSSELNVNALLLGDSALYLCASSTRDSLFSYEQYFGPGTRLTVT.

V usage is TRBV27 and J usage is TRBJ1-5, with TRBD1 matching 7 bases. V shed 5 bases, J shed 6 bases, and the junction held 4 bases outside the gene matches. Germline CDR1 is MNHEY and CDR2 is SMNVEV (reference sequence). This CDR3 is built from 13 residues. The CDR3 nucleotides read TGTGCCAGCAGTCTCACAGGGGTTCAGCCCCAGCATTTT. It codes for CASSLTGVQPQHF.